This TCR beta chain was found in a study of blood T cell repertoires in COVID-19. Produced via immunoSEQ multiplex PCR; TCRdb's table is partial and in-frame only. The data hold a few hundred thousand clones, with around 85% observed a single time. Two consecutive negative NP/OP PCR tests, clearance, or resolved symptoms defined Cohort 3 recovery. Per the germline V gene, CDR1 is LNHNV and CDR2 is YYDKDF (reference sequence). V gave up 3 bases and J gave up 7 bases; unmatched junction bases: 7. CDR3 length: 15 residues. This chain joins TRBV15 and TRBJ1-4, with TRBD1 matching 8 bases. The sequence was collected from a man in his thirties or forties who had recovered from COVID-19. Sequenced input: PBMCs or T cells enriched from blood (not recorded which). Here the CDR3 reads CATSRDRTGTEKLFF. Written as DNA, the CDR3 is TGTGCCACCAGCAGGGACCGGACAGGGACTGAAAAACTGTTTTTT.